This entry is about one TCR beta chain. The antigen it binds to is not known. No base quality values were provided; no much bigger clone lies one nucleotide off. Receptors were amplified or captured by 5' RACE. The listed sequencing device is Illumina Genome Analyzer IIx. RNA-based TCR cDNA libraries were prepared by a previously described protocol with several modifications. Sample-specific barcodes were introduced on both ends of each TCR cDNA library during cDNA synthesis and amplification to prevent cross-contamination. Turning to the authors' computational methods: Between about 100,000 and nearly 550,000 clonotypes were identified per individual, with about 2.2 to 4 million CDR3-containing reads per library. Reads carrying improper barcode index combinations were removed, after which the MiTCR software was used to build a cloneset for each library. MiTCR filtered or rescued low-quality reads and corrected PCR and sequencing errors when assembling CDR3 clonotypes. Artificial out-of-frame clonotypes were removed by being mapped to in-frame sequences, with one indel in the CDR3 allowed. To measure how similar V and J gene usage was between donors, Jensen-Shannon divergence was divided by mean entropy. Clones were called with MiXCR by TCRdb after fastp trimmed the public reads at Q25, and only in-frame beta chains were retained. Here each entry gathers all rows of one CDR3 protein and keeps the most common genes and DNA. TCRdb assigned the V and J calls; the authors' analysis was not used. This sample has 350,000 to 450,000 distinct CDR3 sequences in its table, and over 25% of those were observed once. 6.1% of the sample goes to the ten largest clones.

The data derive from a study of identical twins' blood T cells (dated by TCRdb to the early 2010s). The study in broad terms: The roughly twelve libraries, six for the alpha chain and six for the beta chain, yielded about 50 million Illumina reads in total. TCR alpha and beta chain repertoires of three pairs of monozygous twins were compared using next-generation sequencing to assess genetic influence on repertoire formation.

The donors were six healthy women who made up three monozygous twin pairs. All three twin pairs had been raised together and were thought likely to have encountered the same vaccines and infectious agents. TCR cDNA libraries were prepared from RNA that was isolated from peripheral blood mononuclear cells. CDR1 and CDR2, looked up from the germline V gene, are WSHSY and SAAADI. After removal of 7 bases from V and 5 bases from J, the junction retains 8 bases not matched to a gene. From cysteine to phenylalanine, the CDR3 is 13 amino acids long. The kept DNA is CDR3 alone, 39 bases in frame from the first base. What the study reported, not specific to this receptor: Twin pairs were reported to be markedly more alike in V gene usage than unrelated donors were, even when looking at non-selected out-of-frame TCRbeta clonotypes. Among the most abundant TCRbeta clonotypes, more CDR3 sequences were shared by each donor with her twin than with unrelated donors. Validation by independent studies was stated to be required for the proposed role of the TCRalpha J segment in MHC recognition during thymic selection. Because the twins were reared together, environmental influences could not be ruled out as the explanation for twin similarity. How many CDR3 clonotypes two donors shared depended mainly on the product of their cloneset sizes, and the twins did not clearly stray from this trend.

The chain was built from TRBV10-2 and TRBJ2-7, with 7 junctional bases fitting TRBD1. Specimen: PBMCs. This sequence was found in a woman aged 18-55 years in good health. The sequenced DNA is TGCGCCAGCACTCTGAGTCAGGGGGACGAGCAGTACTTC. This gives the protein CASTLSQGDEQYF.